This paragraph covers one TCR beta chain sequence. Its antigen is as yet unknown. This entry belongs to a study of cytomegalovirus exposure and HLA in healthy donors. The PCR used 60 Vbeta and 13 Jbeta primers. Here immunoSEQ multiplex PCR was the method, and the copy in TCRdb shows in-frame clones only, minus some. This sample has over 150,000 clones, with roughly 73% found just once. The CDR3 consists of 13 residues. V was pared by 5 bases and J by 3 bases, with 10 bases between. The germline CDR1 and CDR2 sequences are MNHEY and SMNVEV (reference sequence). Study outcomes and limitations: Specificity of a few CMV-associated chains for CMV antigens was verified in vitro. Researchers left out some V segments, among them TRBV6-2 and TRBV6-3, as indistinguishable.

The clonotype originates from a male donor in good health and CMV-seronegative. The chain carries TRBV27 and TRBJ1-1, with D possibly matching TRBD1 (5 bases). The source material was PBMCs. The CDR3, as DNA: TGTGCCAGCAGTCTGACAGAATACACTGAAGCTTTCTTT. This sequence encodes CASSLTEYTEAFF.